Listed below are T cell receptor beta chains from one sample, sequenced in a study of blood T cell repertoires in COVID-19. Sequencing used immunoSEQ multiplex PCR; TCRdb keeps in-frame clones, though not all of them. The table includes under 300,000 clones, approximately 90% detected once. Sequenced sample: peripheral blood. These receptors all stem from a woman aged 40 to 49 with acute or convalescent COVID-19. Each CDR3 is given with its conserved first and last residue. A D gene is named only where the DNA matches it firmly. Clone size is shown for a subset of rows, as once, few, many or a class of expanded clone.

J: TRBJ1-5; V: TRBV10-3; size: NA; D: NA; DNA: TGTGCCATCAGTGTCTCACAGGGCAATCAGCCCCAGCATTTT; CDR3: CAISVSQGNQPQHF
J: TRBJ1-2; V: TRBV13; size: NA; D: NA; DNA: TGTGCCAGCAGCGTAGGCGGGGATGGCTACACCTTC; CDR3: CASSVGGDGYTF
J: TRBJ1-3; V: TRBV10-3; size: NA; D: NA; DNA: TGTGCCATCAGTGAACCGGGGGTCGGAAACACCATATATTTT; CDR3: CAISEPGVGNTIYF
J: TRBJ1-3; V: TRBV4-1; size: NA; D: TRBD1; DNA: TGCGCCAGCAGCCAACCCCGGACAGGCCGCTCTGGAAACACCATATATTTT; CDR3: CASSQPRTGRSGNTIYF
J: TRBJ2-3; V: TRBV9; size: NA; D: NA; DNA: TGTGCCAGCAGCGTAAATCCGTTGAGGGCAGATACGCAGTATTTT; CDR3: CASSVNPLRADTQYF
J: TRBJ1-4; V: TRBV27; size: NA; D: NA; DNA: TGTGCCAGCAGTTTATTACGGGGTTCTGGTGAAAAACTGTTTTTT; CDR3: CASSLLRGSGEKLFF
J: TRBJ1-1; V: TRBV25-1; size: NA; D: TRBD1; DNA: TGTGCCAGCAGTGAAAGGCTCTGGACAGGGAACACTGAAGCTTTCTTT; CDR3: CASSERLWTGNTEAFF
J: TRBJ1-1; V: TRBV2; size: NA; D: NA; DNA: TGTGCCAGCAGTGGGCAGGGGAACACTGAAGCTTTCTTT; CDR3: CASSGQGNTEAFF
J: TRBJ1-1; V: TRBV18; size: once; D: NA; DNA: TGTGCCAGCTCACCTACAGGGTTAAACACTGAAGCTTTCTTT; CDR3: CASSPTGLNTEAFF
J: TRBJ2-3; V: TRBV5-1; size: NA; D: NA; DNA: TGCGCCAGCAGCTTGGCCTTTGGGGGGGGGCCAGGCACAGATACGCAGTATTTT; CDR3: CASSLAFGGGPGTDTQYF
J: TRBJ1-2; V: TRBV29-1; size: NA; D: TRBD1; DNA: TGCAGCGTGACAGGGGACTATGGCTACACCTTC; CDR3: CSVTGDYGYTF
J: TRBJ2-3; V: TRBV6-4; size: NA; D: NA; DNA: TGTGCCAGCAGTGACCGGGGGATCGGGACAGATACGCAGTATTTT; CDR3: CASSDRGIGTDTQYF
J: TRBJ1-3; V: TRBV18; size: NA; D: TRBD1; DNA: TGTGCCAGCTCACCGACTGGGACAGGGATAGGAAACACCATATATTTT; CDR3: CASSPTGTGIGNTIYF
J: TRBJ1-4; V: TRBV19; size: once; D: NA; DNA: TGTGCCAGTAGTATAGTGGGGCGTACTGAAAAACTGTTTTTT; CDR3: CASSIVGRTEKLFF
J: TRBJ2-5; V: TRBV9; size: NA; D: NA; DNA: TGTGCCAGCAGCGTAGGAGTGGGGGGGCCCCTGGAGACCCAGTACTTC; CDR3: CASSVGVGGPLETQYF
J: TRBJ1-4; V: TRBV2; size: NA; D: NA; DNA: TGTGCCAGCAGTGCGGACTCCGGGGGGGAAAAACTGTTTTTT; CDR3: CASSADSGGEKLFF
J: TRBJ1-2; V: TRBV5-1; size: NA; D: NA; DNA: TGCGCCAGCAGCTTGGATCGGGCGGGTGGTGGCTACACCTTC; CDR3: CASSLDRAGGGYTF
J: TRBJ2-5; V: TRBV5-1; size: NA; D: NA; DNA: TGCGCCAGCAGCAGGAGACAGGCCTCCAAAGAGACCCAGTACTTC; CDR3: CASSRRQASKETQYF
J: TRBJ2-3; V: TRBV24-1; size: NA; D: TRBD1; DNA: TGTGCCACCAGTGAGTCCCCCGGGACAGGGGGCTCCCTTGTATACACAGATACGCAGTATTTT; CDR3: CATSESPGTGGSLVYTDTQYF
J: TRBJ2-3; V: TRBV5-1; size: NA; D: TRBD2; DNA: TGCGCCAGCAGCCCCCTAGCGGGGGGTCGGGCAGATACGCAGTATTTT; CDR3: CASSPLAGGRADTQYF
J: TRBJ1-2; V: TRBV3-1/TRBV3-2; size: NA; D: TRBD1; DNA: TGTGCCAGCAGCAAATCCGGGACAGGGAACGGCTACACCTTC; CDR3: CASSKSGTGNGYTF
J: TRBJ2-5; V: TRBV20-1; size: NA; D: TRBD2; DNA: TGCAGTGCTAGTTCAGCGGGGGGGAGCCAAGAGACCCAGTACTTC; CDR3: CSASSAGGSQETQYF
J: TRBJ2-6; V: TRBV5-1; size: NA; D: TRBD1; DNA: TGCGCCAGCAGCTGGACAGGGGGACCCTCTGGGGCCAACGTCCTGACTTTC; CDR3: CASSWTGGPSGANVLTF
J: TRBJ1-3; V: TRBV3-1/TRBV3-2; size: NA; D: NA; DNA: TGTGCCAGCAGCCAGCCCGGGCGGGGTCGAGAAAACACCATATATTTT; CDR3: CASSQPGRGRENTIYF
J: TRBJ2-1; V: TRBV9; size: few; D: NA; DNA: TGTGCCAGCAGCGTAGGGCGGGGACCCTTAAACAATGAGCAGTTCTTC; CDR3: CASSVGRGPLNNEQFF
J: TRBJ1-2; V: TRBV4-1; size: NA; D: NA; DNA: TGCGCCAGCAGCCAAGTTATTCCCGAGAGCAGGGGCTACACCTTC; CDR3: CASSQVIPESRGYTF
J: TRBJ2-5; V: TRBV7-9; size: NA; D: TRBD2; DNA: TGTGCCAGCAGCCCGGGACTAGCTTCTGAGACCCAGTACTTC; CDR3: CASSPGLASETQYF
J: TRBJ1-2; V: TRBV28; size: NA; D: TRBD1; DNA: TGTGCCTCCTTTGGGGGCGAACAGGGGGCGCATGGCTACACCTTC; CDR3: CASFGGEQGAHGYTF
J: TRBJ1-1; V: TRBV18; size: NA; D: TRBD1; DNA: TGTGCCAGCTCACCGGGACAGGTCCGCACTGAAGCTTTCTTT; CDR3: CASSPGQVRTEAFF
J: TRBJ2-5; V: TRBV7-3; size: NA; D: NA; DNA: TGTGCCAGCAGCTTTTCCGTTCAAGAGACCCAGTACTTC; CDR3: CASSFSVQETQYF
J: TRBJ1-5; V: TRBV2; size: NA; D: NA; DNA: TGTGCCAGCAATACAAAGGGGTATAGCAATCAGCCCCAGCATTTT; CDR3: CASNTKGYSNQPQHF
J: TRBJ2-3; V: TRBV7-9; size: once; D: NA; DNA: TGTGCCAGCAGCTTACTACGGAGAAACACAGATACGCAGTATTTT; CDR3: CASSLLRRNTDTQYF
J: TRBJ2-3; V: TRBV3-1/TRBV3-2; size: NA; D: NA; DNA: TGTGCCAGCAGCCAAGGGACTGCAACACCTAGCACAGATACGCAGTATTTT; CDR3: CASSQGTATPSTDTQYF
J: TRBJ1-2; V: TRBV11-2; size: once; D: NA; DNA: TGTGCCAGCAGCTTAGCGGGAGGGTTGCAATACGGCTACACCTTC; CDR3: CASSLAGGLQYGYTF
J: TRBJ1-5; V: TRBV7-8; size: NA; D: NA; DNA: TGTGCCAGCAGCGCCCAGGATAATCAGCCCCAGCATTTT; CDR3: CASSAQDNQPQHF
J: TRBJ2-2; V: TRBV9; size: NA; D: NA; DNA: TGTGCCAGCAGCGTAGGAGGAGCAGGGACCGGGGAGCTGTTTTTT; CDR3: CASSVGGAGTGELFF
J: TRBJ1-1; V: TRBV5-1; size: NA; D: NA; DNA: TGCGCCAGCAGCCTGGCGGTCTCGAACACTGAAGCTTTCTTT; CDR3: CASSLAVSNTEAFF
J: TRBJ1-1; V: TRBV5-1; size: NA; D: TRBD1; DNA: TGCGCCAGCAGCAACGCACAGGGGTTAGGGAACACTGAAGCTTTCTTT; CDR3: CASSNAQGLGNTEAFF
J: TRBJ2-1; V: TRBV27; size: NA; D: TRBD2; DNA: TGTGCCAGCAGTTCTCCGACTCGACTAGCGGGGAGTCGAGCCAATGAGCAGTTCTTC; CDR3: CASSSPTRLAGSRANEQFF
J: TRBJ2-2; V: TRBV18; size: NA; D: TRBD2; DNA: TGTGCCAGCTCACCTTTTCTAGCGGCAGATAACACCGGGGAGCTGTTTTTT; CDR3: CASSPFLAADNTGELFF
J: TRBJ2-5; V: TRBV27; size: NA; D: NA; DNA: TGTGCCAGCAGTTCATGGGCGGGAGAGACCCAGTACTTC; CDR3: CASSSWAGETQYF
J: TRBJ1-6; V: TRBV18; size: NA; D: NA; DNA: TGTGCCAGCTCACCGGGGACGGAGGGGAATTCACCCCTCCACTTT; CDR3: CASSPGTEGNSPLHF
J: TRBJ1-1; V: TRBV19; size: NA; D: TRBD1; DNA: TGTGCCAGTAGTAACAGACAGGGCGGAACTGAAGCTTTCTTT; CDR3: CASSNRQGGTEAFF
J: TRBJ1-1; V: TRBV19; size: once; D: NA; DNA: TGTGCCAGTAGTAGTGCAGGATTGAACACTGAAGCTTTCTTT; CDR3: CASSSAGLNTEAFF
J: TRBJ1-2; V: TRBV24-1; size: NA; D: NA; DNA: TGTGCCACCAGTGATCCCGACTATGGCTACACCTTC; CDR3: CATSDPDYGYTF
J: TRBJ2-3; V: TRBV2; size: NA; D: TRBD1; DNA: TGTGCCAGCAGTGGGACTGGACAGGGGCCCTCAGATACGCAGTATTTT; CDR3: CASSGTGQGPSDTQYF
J: TRBJ1-1; V: TRBV29-1; size: NA; D: TRBD1; DNA: TGCTGCGGAGGGGACAGGGGAACTGAAGCTTTCTTT; CDR3: CCGGDRGTEAFF
J: TRBJ1-2; V: TRBV7-3; size: few; D: TRBD1; DNA: TGTGCCAGCAGCTGGGGACAGGGCTATGACTATGGCTACACCTTC; CDR3: CASSWGQGYDYGYTF
J: TRBJ2-6; V: TRBV30; size: NA; D: NA; DNA: TGTGCCTGGAACGAGGGAAGCTCTGGGGCCAACGTCCTGACTTTC; CDR3: CAWNEGSSGANVLTF
J: TRBJ1-2; V: TRBV15; size: NA; D: NA; DNA: TGTGCCACCAGCAGAGATCAGGGCGTGTCCTATGGCTACACCTTC; CDR3: CATSRDQGVSYGYTF
J: TRBJ1-2; V: TRBV5-1; size: NA; D: NA; DNA: TGCGCCAGCAGCTTGGATGGCGGGAGAAACTATGGCTACACCTTC; CDR3: CASSLDGGRNYGYTF
J: TRBJ1-2; V: TRBV10-3; size: NA; D: TRBD1; DNA: TGTGCCATCAGTGGCACCAACCTCGGGACAGGGATGGACTACACCTTC; CDR3: CAISGTNLGTGMDYTF
J: TRBJ1-5; V: TRBV4-1; size: NA; D: NA; DNA: TGCGCCAGCAGCCAGATCGGGCGGGACAATCAGCCCCAGCATTTT; CDR3: CASSQIGRDNQPQHF
J: TRBJ1-5; V: TRBV5-4; size: NA; D: NA; DNA: TGTGCCAGCAGCTTGAGGGGGAGCAATCAGCCCCAGCATTTT; CDR3: CASSLRGSNQPQHF
J: TRBJ1-2; V: TRBV7-2; size: few; D: NA; DNA: TGTGCCAGCAGCTCACCCGGAGGGATTAACTATGGCTACACCTTC; CDR3: CASSSPGGINYGYTF